This entry concerns a single TCR beta chain. The antigen remains undetermined. The sample originates from a study of CD8+ T cells in alopecia areata. The wider study: Twice a day, 5 to 10 mg of oral tofacitinib was administered to treated patients.

General study findings and limits: Uncertainty remains about how baseline CD8+ expansion links to response, with one nonresponder.

As the sequencing template, cDNA was produced by extracting RNA and reverse transcribing it. Here immunoSEQ multiplex PCR was the method, and the copy in TCRdb shows in-frame clones only, minus some. The sample includes 95,000 to 100,000 clones, more than 55% seen only once; the top ten take 15% to 18%. The treatment: oral pan-JAK inhibitor, 5-10 mg twice daily. Peripheral blood and lesional scalp punch biopsies were taken from alopecia areata patients. The CDR3 covers 15 residues. Trimming removed 8 bases from V and 9 bases from J; junction bases left unmatched: 11. CDR1 and CDR2 from the germline V gene are SNHLY and FYNNEI.

The chain carries TRBV2 and TRBJ2-1, with 12 bases that match TRBD2. This clonotype originated in a human donor with alopecia areata. Here the sequenced sample was CD8+ T cells sorted from blood, taken at week 4, from a patient treated with tofacitinib. CDR3 sequence reads: CASVSSGRATGEQFF. The CDR3 region has the DNA TGTGCCAGCGTATCTAGCGGGAGGGCCACGGGTGAGCAGTTCTTC.